This TCR beta chain was identified during a study of regulatory T cells. Study results and limitations: Hydrophobic residues at CDR3 positions 6 and 7 were enriched in conventional CD4+ T cells of CD3G-deficient patients.

Patients aged 2 to 39 years had fewer naive T cells. Regulatory (CD25-high CD127-low) and conventional (CD25-low CD127-high) CD4+ T cells were sorted separately. Points on this clone: Antigen: not known. The DNA is left out, because the CDR3 cannot be placed on it with certainty; the CDR3 is given as TCRdb lists it.

Amplification used 52 TRBV primers and 13 TRBJ primers. The data were produced by immunoSEQ multiplex PCR, yet TCRdb's version contains in-frame clones alone and is incomplete. The sample carries 30,000 to 40,000 clones, roughly 93% recorded once. Germline V gene data show CDR1 as SGHKS and CDR2 as YYEKEE (reference sequence). Termini included, the CDR3 measures 15 amino acids. Sequencing was done on a sample of conventional CD4+ T cells sorted from blood. The V gene is TRBV5-5, the J gene TRBJ1-2. This clonotype was obtained from a child younger than 10 with CD3G deficiency. CDR3 sequence reads: CASSFGPGSHYGYTF.